This TCR beta chain emerged from a study of shared clonotypes between healthy human individuals. Trimming removed 6 bases from V and 8 bases from J, with 15 bases in between. CDR3 length: 13 amino acids. CDR1 is KGHSH and CDR2 is LQKENI in the germline V gene. Of note for this clone: The antigen remains unidentified.

Study-wide results and caveats: Read depth was anticipated to influence clonotype sharing among donors. Around 5% of naive CD4 clonotypes were common to four donors. Unshared clonotypes carried lower generation probabilities than those common to all four donors.

Using immunoSEQ multiplex PCR, the repertoire was profiled, and TCRdb retains in-frame clones only, with some absent. The sample holds fewer than 350,000 clones, more than 75% seen once. Sequencing input: memory CD8+ T cells sorted from blood. Subset here: CD45RO+ cells pooled with CCR7-negative TemRA cells. This receptor was taken from a man younger than 30 in good health. The chain is built from TRBV18 and TRBJ2-3, with D possibly TRBD2 on 6 matching bases. CDR3 loop: CASSQTRFATQYF. The CDR3 nucleotides are TGTGCCAGCTCGCAGACTAGATTTGCTACGCAGTATTTT. The full variable domain, rest sourced from reference TRBV18 and TRBJ2-3, is NAGVMQNPRHLVRRRGQEARLRCSPMKGHSHVYWYRQLPEEGLKFMVYLQKENIIDESGMPKERFSAEFPKEGPSILRIQQVVRGDSAAYFCASSQTRFATQYFGPGTRLTVL.